This T cell receptor (beta chain) was captured in a study of blood T cell repertoires in COVID-19. Across the study: The cDNA or gDNA used as material had been derived from T cells, B-cell-depleted T cells, or PBMCs.

This clone was seen a few times. Only in-frame clones appear in the TCRdb table, and some are missing; sequencing was by immunoSEQ multiplex PCR. Of about 300,000 clones listed, about nine tenths are singletons. Recruitment covered about two dozen US areas and drew participants whose ages spanned about 18 to 90 years. Germline CDR1 is PRHDT and CDR2 is FYEKMQ (reference sequence). Trimming stripped 4 bases from V and 8 bases from J, with 14 bases between. The CDR3 has 14 residues. The clonotype comes from a woman under 30 who had recovered from COVID-19. The chain joins TRBV13 to TRBJ1-4; maybe TRBD1 (5 bases). The sample taken for sequencing was PBMCs or T cells enriched from blood (not recorded which). CDR3 residues: CASSSQGLREKLFF. CDR3 coding DNA: TGTGCCAGCAGCTCCCAGGGTTTACGGGAAAAACTGTTTTTT.